Listed below are T cell receptor beta chains from one sample, sequenced in a study of metastatic and nonmetastatic thyroid tumors. Using MiXCR, TCRdb reanalyzed the PCR reads. The sample lists over 10,000 clones, roughly 21% occurring once. Sample: adjacent normal tissue. These receptors were obtained from a female donor with papillary thyroid cancer or a benign thyroid nodule (not recorded which). Some clones in this sample may be carry-over from other donors' samples. The CDR3 runs from the conserved cysteine through the conserved F or W. Rows give clone size only sometimes, using once, few, many, or a class for an expanded clone.

v_call: TRBV12-3/TRBV12-4
clone_size: few
cdr3_aa: CASGRAGKLFSGNTIYF

v_call: TRBV20-1
clone_size: .
cdr3_aa: CSARGRVSTEAFF

v_call: TRBV27
clone_size: few
cdr3_aa: CASRLYRGGTYEQYF

v_call: TRBV11-2
clone_size: once
cdr3_aa: CASSLEGARDSPLHF

v_call: TRBV6-1
clone_size: few
cdr3_aa: CASSPQVWEAYEQYF

v_call: TRBV6-1
clone_size: medium-sized
cdr3_aa: CASSLAGGPNTGELFF

v_call: TRBV2
clone_size: medium-sized
cdr3_aa: CASSGISSNQPQHF

v_call: TRBV11-3
clone_size: medium-sized
cdr3_aa: CASSPNTGELFF

v_call: TRBV20-1
clone_size: many
cdr3_aa: CSARSGRGEQFF

v_call: TRBV5-1
clone_size: many
cdr3_aa: CASSSLAAGETQYF

v_call: TRBV20-1
clone_size: .
cdr3_aa: CSARTGLAGGRSYNEQFF

v_call: TRBV19
clone_size: many
cdr3_aa: CASSEPQFYSHLTSRDYGYTF

v_call: TRBV7-9
clone_size: .
cdr3_aa: CASSLVGSQNEKLFF

v_call: TRBV20-1
clone_size: many
cdr3_aa: CSARDFHGVDYEQYF

v_call: TRBV6-1
clone_size: .
cdr3_aa: CASSKEDSRYNEQFF

v_call: TRBV10-2
clone_size: .
cdr3_aa: CASSESVVLAGGNEQFF

v_call: TRBV4-1
clone_size: once
cdr3_aa: CASSLNGAQETQYF

v_call: TRBV5-1
clone_size: .
cdr3_aa: CAISLRRLAGGPEGTGELFF

v_call: TRBV28
clone_size: .
cdr3_aa: CASSYGTGSSYEQYF

v_call: TRBV14
clone_size: .
cdr3_aa: CASSQYRDGETQYF

v_call: TRBV5-1
clone_size: few
cdr3_aa: CASSFRDRYNEQFF

v_call: TRBV12-3/TRBV12-4
clone_size: medium-sized
cdr3_aa: CASTDSGGIQPQHF

v_call: TRBV11-2
clone_size: .
cdr3_aa: CASSFDVYEQFF

v_call: TRBV20-1
clone_size: .
cdr3_aa: CSSLQDLWGTGELFF

v_call: TRBV10-1
clone_size: .
cdr3_aa: CASSEEGRSYNSPLHF

v_call: TRBV7-9
clone_size: .
cdr3_aa: CASSFRGAGEQYF

v_call: TRBV4-1
clone_size: many
cdr3_aa: CASSPQAGGGSDEQYF

v_call: TRBV27
clone_size: .
cdr3_aa: CASSTTGTSGSNEQFF

v_call: TRBV20-1
clone_size: many
cdr3_aa: CSARPVLDWSQETQYF

v_call: TRBV20-1
clone_size: few
cdr3_aa: CSARPTYRGTEPFF

v_call: TRBV7-8
clone_size: .
cdr3_aa: CASSLEGRDNYGYTF

v_call: TRBV11-3
clone_size: .
cdr3_aa: CPSSLEWTDSYEQYF

v_call: TRBV28
clone_size: .
cdr3_aa: CASSGRGFTQYF

v_call: TRBV11-2
clone_size: .
cdr3_aa: CASKQGRAAPDEQYF

v_call: TRBV5-1
clone_size: .
cdr3_aa: CASSLGTTGDTQYF

v_call: TRBV6-1
clone_size: medium-sized
cdr3_aa: CASSPPLGEQYF

v_call: TRBV30
clone_size: many
cdr3_aa: CAWSPGGGSGNTIYF

v_call: TRBV5-1
clone_size: medium-sized
cdr3_aa: CASSSEPAPKQYF

v_call: TRBV20-1
clone_size: few
cdr3_aa: CSARDSYGYTF

v_call: TRBV14
clone_size: many
cdr3_aa: CASSQLPGGRYNEQFF

v_call: TRBV6-1
clone_size: medium-sized
cdr3_aa: CASSKLLGFQHQETQYF

v_call: TRBV5-1
clone_size: medium-sized
cdr3_aa: CASRRTAAGNTIYF

v_call: TRBV11-3
clone_size: medium-sized
cdr3_aa: CASSLEVSDEQFF

v_call: TRBV11-1
clone_size: many
cdr3_aa: CASSPGRLGPSADTQYF

v_call: TRBV15
clone_size: medium-sized
cdr3_aa: CATSRDTDTYEQYF

v_call: TRBV5-1
clone_size: .
cdr3_aa: CASSRRGGDTEAFF

v_call: TRBV9
clone_size: .
cdr3_aa: CASSADGGYYGYTF

v_call: TRBV6-5
clone_size: few
cdr3_aa: CASSYKGVNTEAFF

v_call: TRBV12-3/TRBV12-4
clone_size: many
cdr3_aa: CASSSVDREEGAFF

v_call: TRBV5-1
clone_size: many
cdr3_aa: CASSLATTIQETQYF

v_call: TRBV20-1
clone_size: .
cdr3_aa: CSAMSSDTQYF

v_call: TRBV6-2/TRBV6-3
clone_size: many
cdr3_aa: CASSYSEGQGARGTEAFF

v_call: TRBV20-1
clone_size: medium-sized
cdr3_aa: CSARGGQRATYEQYF

v_call: TRBV11-3
clone_size: medium-sized
cdr3_aa: CASSILGGETQYF

v_call: TRBV5-4
clone_size: many
cdr3_aa: CASSLGTGFANEQFF

v_call: TRBV6-2/TRBV6-3
clone_size: .
cdr3_aa: CASSTRQGAQAGELFF

v_call: TRBV2
clone_size: many
cdr3_aa: CASSDLRASGRTDTQYF